The source of this T cell receptor (beta chain) is a study of beta chain features in type 1 diabetes. In this sample, this clone turned up a few times. Expressed TCRB transcripts were sequenced because the isolated RNA had all been reverse transcribed beforehand. Generated by immunoSEQ multiplex PCR, the TCRdb table keeps only in-frame clones and is missing some. The sample lists approximately 170,000 clones; roughly 9.1% were seen once. The CDR3 is made up of 13 amino acids. The J segment lost 1 base and the V segment lost 8 bases, leaving 3 bases of the junction unmatched. Germline lookup yields CDR1 SGHNT and CDR2 YENEEA.

The chain has TRBV11-3 and TRBJ1-1; TRBD1 matches at 8 bases. Sequenced input: central memory CD4+ T cells from blood. The sequence was obtained from a woman younger than 30 in good health. The CDR3 DNA sequence: TGTGCCAGCGGGCAGGGGGCGAACACTGAAGCTTTCTTT. Translation: CASGQGANTEAFF.